The clone carrying this TCR beta chain was seen repeatedly, ten times or more. As yet, its antigen is unknown. The data were taken from a study of T cells in Graves' hyperthyroidism and ophthalmopathy. Study summary: Peripheral blood was secured at the point of initial diagnosis, before any treatment.

TCR beta CDR3 region amplification was performed from RNA transcripts. Researchers ran a first-round RT-PCR on the TCR CDR3 using the HTBI primer set. TCRdb recomputed calls from the multiplex PCR reads with MiXCR, one row per CDR3 protein. The table lists more than 300,000 distinct CDR3 sequences, roughly 20% of them singletons. Germline CDR1 reads DFQATT; CDR2 reads SNEGSKA (reference sequence). The CDR3 has 12 residues. Trimming stripped 5 bases from V and 4 bases from J, with 9 bases between. Study conclusions and caveats: Most thyroid clonotypes expanded above 0.001 were also detected in blood. From stable hyperthyroidism, ophthalmopathy was separated by a 13 V-J model.

The chain has TRBV20-1 and TRBJ1-5, with TRBD1 as a possible D gene (5 bases). Sequenced input: blood. This clonotype was sampled from a man younger than 35 with Graves' ophthalmopathy. In nucleotides, the CDR3 is TGCAGTGCTCCCTGGGGGAATCAGCCCCAGCATTTT. Translation: CSAPWGNQPQHF.